This T cell receptor beta chain was identified in a study of blood T cell repertoires in COVID-19. Study-wide background: The United States, Italy and Spain supplied acute and convalescent COVID-19 samples. From T cells, B-cell-depleted T cells, or PBMCs came the material, which was cDNA or gDNA.

The CDR3 has 15 residues. V was pared by 4 bases and J by 0 bases, with 3 bases of the junction left unmatched. Germline lookup yields CDR1 ENHRY and CDR2 SYGVKD. Clones were read by immunoSEQ multiplex PCR, and TCRdb kept only the in-frame ones, dropping some. In the table there are a few hundred thousand clones, 70% to 90% of which are singletons. The sequenced sample consisted of peripheral blood. The genes are TRBV10-3 and TRBJ2-1, with 7 bases that match TRBD2. The source of this sequence is a woman aged 25 to 39 with COVID-19, enrolled during active disease. CDR3: CAISGGGSSYNEQFF. CDR3 in DNA: TGTGCCATCAGTGGGGGCGGGAGCTCCTACAATGAGCAGTTCTTC.